The 32 T cell receptor beta chains reported below all come from one sample, sequenced in a study of cytomegalovirus exposure and HLA in healthy donors. The PCR was carried out with 60 Vbeta primers and 13 Jbeta primers. Repertoires were generated with immunoSEQ multiplex PCR, while TCRdb's copy carries only in-frame clones and drops some. The table includes around 170,000 clones, 60% to 85% detected once. The specimen was PBMCs. The receptor set was obtained from a woman in her forties or fifties in good health and CMV-seropositive.

The CDR3 region is CATSRDGVTAETQYF. DNA of the CDR3: TGTGCCACCAGCAGAGACGGAGTTACTGCAGAGACCCAGTACTTC. The chain couples TRBV15 to TRBJ2-5; no firm D call. Germline CDR1 is LNHNV and CDR2 is YYDKDF (reference sequence). V was pared by 0 bases and J by 4 bases, with 12 bases between. The CDR3 is made up of 15 amino acids.

The table lists this clone with a few counts. The chain couples TRBV11-2 to TRBJ1-2, with TRBD1 matching 9 bases. V was clipped by 4 bases and J by 4 bases; unmatched bases: 10. The CDR3 has 16 amino acids. CDR1 and CDR2 (germline): SGHAT, FQNNGV. CDR3 loop: CASSSLRDRAGYGYTF. Here the CDR3 DNA reads TGTGCCAGCAGCTCACTCCGGGACAGGGCCGGCTATGGCTACACCTTC.

This chain joins TRBV5-5 and TRBJ2-5; D gene unclear. Trimming pared 2 bases from V and 1 base from J, leaving 3 bases between. The CDR3 is 12 residues long. CDR1 SGHKS and CDR2 YYEKEE come from the germline V gene (reference sequence). For the CDR3, the DNA is TGTGCCAGCAGCTTAGCCCAAGAGACCCAGTACTTC. Translation: CASSLAQETQYF.

The chain carries TRBV7-2 and TRBJ2-2, with D possibly matching TRBD2 (5 bases). With 2 bases removed from V and 2 bases from J, the gap between germline ends came to 9 bases. This CDR3 is built from 15 residues. Germline V gene data show CDR1 as SGHTA and CDR2 as FQGNSA. The CDR3 sequence is CASSLRGLNTGELFF. The CDR3 region has the DNA TGTGCCAGCAGCTTACGAGGACTTAACACCGGGGAGCTGTTTTTT.

The rearrangement links TRBV7-2 to TRBJ1-2; 9 bases line up with TRBD1. This CDR3 region has 16 residues. CDR1 is SGHTA and CDR2 is FQGNSA in the germline V gene. Germline trimming cut 3 bases from V and 8 bases from J; bases unmatched to any gene: 13. The chain's CDR3 is CASSLGSVQGAVGYTF. In DNA form, the CDR3 reads TGTGCCAGCAGCTTGGGATCGGTACAGGGGGCTGTCGGCTACACCTTC.

The rearrangement joins TRBV6-1 to TRBJ2-2; 10 nucleotides line up with TRBD1. Germline assignment: CDR1 MNHNS and CDR2 SASEGT. This CDR3 is built from 15 residues. The trim removed 5 bases at V and 7 bases at J, leaving 7 bases unmatched. The CDR3 region is CASSLDRGMGGELFF. CDR3 nucleotides: TGTGCCAGCAGTTTGGACAGGGGGATGGGCGGGGAGCTGTTTTTT.

The sample holds a few counts of this clone. The rearrangement joins TRBV5-1 to TRBJ1-2; 8 nucleotides align to TRBD1. This CDR3 spans 14 amino acids. The V gene end was trimmed by 4 bases and the J gene end by 6 bases; junction bases not matched to a gene: 8. CDR1 is SGHRS, CDR2 YFSETQ, per germline. CDR3 in amino acids: CASSILGQGNGYTF. The CDR3 bases are TGCGCCAGCAGCATACTTGGACAGGGTAATGGCTACACCTTC.

The genes are TRBV6-4 and TRBJ1-1; 7 positions agree with TRBD1. Unmatched junction bases numbered 3, after V lost 6 bases and J lost 2 bases. Looked up from germline, CDR1 is MRHNA and CDR2 is SNTAGT. This CDR3 region has 13 residues. Here the CDR3 reads CASRGQLNTEAFF. The CDR3 DNA reads TGTGCCAGCAGGGGACAGTTAAACACTGAAGCTTTCTTT.

The chain combines TRBV7-2 with TRBJ2-5; 9 nucleotides line up with TRBD1. CDR1 is SGHTA and CDR2 is FQGNSA in the germline V gene. V lost 5 bases and J lost 5; bases outside the gene matches: 9. This CDR3 has 15 amino acids. CDR3 nucleotides: TGTGCCAGCAGCCTCCGGGACAGGGAGGTGGAGACCCAGTACTTC. Its protein product is CASSLRDREVETQYF.

The table lists this clone with a few counts. J is TRBJ1-3 and V is TRBV5-4, with 9 bases lining up with TRBD1. V lost 7 bases and J lost 3; bases outside the gene matches: 2. This CDR3 has 13 residues. Germline V gene lookup returns CDR1 SGHNT and CDR2 YYREEE (reference sequence). CDR3 region: CASGQGNGNTIYF. The DNA for the CDR3 is TGTGCCAGCGGACAGGGGAATGGAAACACCATATATTTT. The full variable domain, in which reference TRBV5-4 and TRBJ1-3 provide the parts outside the CDR3, is ETGVTQSPTHLIKTRGQQVTLRCSSQSGHNTVSWYQQALGQGPQFIFQYYREEENGRGNFPPRFSGLQFPNYSSELNVNALELDDSALYLCASGQGNGNTIYFGEGSWLTVV.

V and J are TRBV6-1 and TRBJ1-2; 10 bases agree with TRBD1. The germline V gene has CDR1 MNHNS and CDR2 SASEGT. V lost 4 bases, J lost 3 bases, and 5 bases stayed unmatched. The CDR3 extends over 15 amino acids. CDR3 coding DNA: TGTGCCAGCAGTGCGGGGACAGGGGCGCACTATGGCTACACCTTC. Amino acids: CASSAGTGAHYGYTF.

The DNA for the CDR3 is TGCGCCAGCAGCTTGGACAGGCGCCCCGATACGCAGTATTTT. This translates into CASSLDRRPDTQYF. The chain employs TRBV5-1 and TRBJ2-3; TRBD1 is a possible D gene (5 bases). The V end was cut by 0 bases, the J end by 6 bases, with 11 bases between. This CDR3 is built from 14 residues. Germline V CDR1 and CDR2: SGHRS, YFSETQ. The whole variable domain, filled in from reference TRBV5-1 and TRBJ2-3, reads KAGVTQTPRYLIKTRGQQVTLSCSPISGHRSVSWYQQTPGQGLQFLFEYFSETQRNKGNFPGRFSGRQFSNSRSEMNVSTLELGDSALYLCASSLDRRPDTQYFGPGTRLTVL.

The chain is built from TRBV5-1 and TRBJ2-1; a possible D gene is TRBD2 (7 bases). The CDR3 loop spans 15 amino acids. The germline V and J ends were trimmed by 0 bases and 13 bases, with 20 bases remaining between them. Germline loops: CDR1 SGHRS, CDR2 YFSETQ. The chain's CDR3 is CASSLVGTLLANQFF. The CDR3 DNA reads TGCGCCAGCAGCTTGGTGGGGACACTACTAGCGAATCAGTTCTTC.

This clone was counted a few times. This chain connects TRBV5-4 to TRBJ1-1, with D maybe TRBD1 (6 bases). V gave up 4 bases and J gave up 6 bases, with 16 bases separating them. This CDR3 region has 14 residues. Germline CDR1 reads SGHNT; CDR2 reads YYREEE (reference sequence). CDR3 sequence reads: CASSIRGRGAEAFF. The CDR3 DNA sequence: TGTGCCAGCAGCATAAGGGGGAGGGGAGCTGAAGCTTTCTTT.

V is TRBV19 and J is TRBJ1-2; D unresolved. The CDR3 runs to 15 residues. V was pared by 5 bases and J by 1 base, with 14 bases between. Per germline, CDR1 LNHDA and CDR2 SQIVND (reference sequence). The CDR3 sequence: CASSSLEGFNYGYTF. The CDR3 DNA follows: TGTGCCAGTAGTTCCCTCGAGGGATTTAACTATGGCTACACCTTC.

This chain links TRBV6-5 with TRBJ2-5; 7 nucleotides agree with TRBD1. Trimming removed 6 bases from V and 5 bases from J; junction bases left unmatched: 6. The CDR3 spans 13 residues. In germline, CDR1 is MNHEY, CDR2 SVGAGI. CDR3 coding DNA: TGTGCCAGCAGAAGACAGGGTGCGGAGACCCAGTACTTC. It is translated as CASRRQGAETQYF.

The V gene is TRBV4-1, the J gene TRBJ1-2; tentative D call: TRBD1 (5 bases). The germline V and J ends were trimmed by 5 bases and 0 bases, with 13 bases remaining between them. This CDR3 comprises 15 residues. Germline V lookup: CDR1 MGHRA, CDR2 YSYEKL. This CDR3 reads CASSATGTTNYGYTF. The CDR3 DNA reads TGCGCCAGCAGCGCCACAGGAACAACTAACTATGGCTACACCTTC.

The rearrangement links TRBV12-5 to TRBJ1-6; 7 nucleotides match TRBD1. CDR1 and CDR2 (germline): LGHNT, FRNRAP. The CDR3 runs to 16 residues. V lost 6 bases to trimming and J lost 3 bases; unmatched junction nucleotides: 8. This CDR3 is CASGPPGTVYNSPLHF. CDR3 nucleotide sequence: TGTGCTAGTGGCCCCCCCGGGACAGTCTATAATTCACCCCTCCACTTT.

The V and J genes are TRBV15 and TRBJ2-1; a weak D match, TRBD1 (6 bases). Trimming took 4 bases from V and 6 from J, leaving 13 bases between them. This CDR3 has 14 amino acids. CDR1 and CDR2 (germline): LNHNV, YYDKDF (reference sequence). CDR3 protein: CATSTGQRGNEQFF. As DNA, the CDR3 is TGTGCCACCAGCACTGGACAGAGGGGCAATGAGCAGTTCTTC.

The chain combines TRBV19 with TRBJ1-5; TRBD1 matches at 9 bases. Trimming cost V 4 bases and J 5 bases; bases outside gene matches: 3. This CDR3 has 14 amino acids. Per the germline V gene, CDR1 is LNHDA and CDR2 is SQIVND (reference sequence). CDR3 loop: CASSTTGGDQPQHF. CDR3 in DNA: TGTGCCAGTAGTACAACAGGGGGCGATCAGCCCCAGCATTTT. The full variable domain, rest sourced from reference TRBV19 and TRBJ1-5, is DGGITQSPKYLFRKEGQNVTLSCEQNLNHDAMYWYRQDPGQGLRLIYYSQIVNDFQKGDIAEGYSVSREKKESFPLTVTSAQKNPTAFYLCASSTTGGDQPQHFGDGTRLSIL.

The chain has TRBV7-9 and TRBJ1-1; 7 bases match TRBD1. Germline values: CDR1 SEHNR, CDR2 FQNEAQ (reference sequence). The V and J ends lost 3 bases and 2 bases, in that order; junction bases with no gene match: 3. The CDR3 sequence is 14 residues long. In DNA form, the CDR3 reads TGTGCCAGCAGCTTCGGGACAGTTAACACTGAAGCTTTCTTT. Translation: CASSFGTVNTEAFF. Combining the CDR3 with reference TRBV7-9 and TRBJ1-1 gives the whole variable domain DTGVSQNPRHKITKRGQNVTFRCDPISEHNRLYWYRQTLGQGPEFLTYFQNEAQLEKSRLLSDRFSAERPKGSFSTLEIQRTEQGDSAMYLCASSFGTVNTEAFFGQGTRLTVV.

This rearrangement joins TRBV7-6 to TRBJ2-1, with D tentatively TRBD1 (6 bases). This CDR3 is built from 13 residues. V lost 3 bases, J lost 6 bases, and 9 bases lay in between. Looked up from germline, CDR1 is SGHVS and CDR2 is FNYEAQ. The CDR3 sequence is CASSLNRVNEQFF. The CDR3 DNA sequence: TGTGCCAGCAGCTTGAACAGGGTCAATGAGCAGTTCTTC.

This chain uses TRBV9 with TRBJ1-3; no reliable D call. CDR1 and CDR2 from the germline V gene are SGDLS and YYNGEE. The V and J ends lost 4 bases and 1 base respectively, with 9 bases between them. The CDR3 spans 14 residues. CDR3 sequence (DNA): TGTGCCAGCAGCACCCTAGGTTCTGGAAACACCATATATTTT. Protein product: CASSTLGSGNTIYF.

The rearrangement links TRBV6-1 to TRBJ2-7; no definite D call. The CDR3 is made up of 12 amino acids. Deletions cut 1 base from V and 7 bases from J, with 8 bases between. Germline CDR1 reads MNHNS; CDR2 reads SASEGT. The CDR3 is CASSEGWREQYF. In nucleotides, the CDR3 is TGTGCCAGCAGTGAAGGGTGGCGGGAGCAGTACTTC.

This clone was counted only a few times. Compared with germline, one end of the junction differs, possibly owing to a read error. V is TRBV27 and J is TRBJ2-6; 8 bases line up with TRBD1. This CDR3 comprises 16 residues. The germline V gene encodes CDR1 MNHEY and CDR2 SMNVEV (reference sequence). CDR3 amino acids: CASSLQTGAGANGLTF. CDR3 nucleotides: TGTGCCAGCAGTCTACAGACAGGGGCTGGGGCCAACGGCCTGACTTTC.

The chain recombines TRBV7-8 with TRBJ2-3, with D possibly TRBD2 on 5 matching bases. Germline-derived CDR1 and CDR2 are SGHVS and FQNEAQ. The CDR3 spans 14 residues. The germline V and J ends were trimmed by 5 bases and 9 bases, with 18 bases remaining between them. CDR3 sequence (DNA): TGTGCCAGCAGCCCACGGGGATCAACCCGAACGCAGTATTTT. Residues: CASSPRGSTRTQYF.

V gene TRBV4-3 combines with J gene TRBJ2-1; TRBD1 agrees at 7 bases. J lost 0 bases, V lost 8 bases, and 7 bases had no gene match. CDR1 LGHNA and CDR2 YSLEER come from the germline V gene. This CDR3 region has 15 residues. CDR3 amino acids: CASSQQGSSYNEQFF. The DNA for the CDR3 is TGCGCCAGCTCCCAACAGGGGAGCTCCTACAATGAGCAGTTCTTC.

The chain is built from TRBV5-4 and TRBJ2-1; D unresolved. This CDR3 region has 14 residues. CDR1 SGHNT and CDR2 YYREEE come from the germline V gene (reference sequence). V was pared by 2 bases and J by 0 bases, with 6 bases between. CDR3 in DNA: TGTGCCAGCAGCTTTGATAGCTCCTACAATGAGCAGTTCTTC. Amino acid sequence: CASSFDSSYNEQFF.

This clone was picked up one time. V and J are TRBV2 and TRBJ1-5, with a weak D call TRBD1 (6 bases). The germline V and J ends were trimmed by 3 bases and 3 bases, with 9 bases remaining between them. The CDR3 extends over 14 amino acids. Germline V gene lookup returns CDR1 SNHLY and CDR2 FYNNEI. This CDR3 reads CASSDQGYNQPQHF. CDR3 in DNA: TGTGCCAGCAGTGACCAGGGGTACAATCAGCCCCAGCATTTT.

V gene TRBV19 combines with J gene TRBJ2-1; a weak D match, TRBD2 (5 bases). With 6 bases removed from V and 8 bases from J, the gap between germline ends came to 14 bases. CDR3 size: 13 residues. Germline V CDR1 and CDR2: LNHDA, SQIVND (reference sequence). In DNA form, the CDR3 reads TGTGCCAGTAGGGCGTGGGCCGGGGATGAGCAGTTCTTC. Amino acids: CASRAWAGDEQFF.

The V gene is TRBV13, the J gene TRBJ2-3; D is perhaps TRBD2 (6 bases). The CDR3 consists of 15 residues. Deletions cut 3 bases from V and 3 bases from J, with 13 bases between. From germline, CDR1 is PRHDT and CDR2 FYEKMQ (reference sequence). The CDR3 spells CASSFPREETDTQYF. DNA of the CDR3: TGTGCCAGCAGCTTCCCCAGGGAGGAAACAGATACGCAGTATTTT.

In the case of this clone: Distinct nucleotide sequences in the sample also encode this CDR3. The rearrangement links TRBV30 to TRBJ1-6; D is unresolved. The germline V gene has CDR1 GTSNPN and CDR2 SVGIG (reference sequence). V gave up 0 bases and J gave up 6 bases, with 6 bases separating them. The CDR3 is 13 amino acids. The CDR3 DNA is TGTGCCTGGAGTGTATCGGGTAATTCACCCCTCCACTTT. This codes for CAWSVSGNSPLHF.